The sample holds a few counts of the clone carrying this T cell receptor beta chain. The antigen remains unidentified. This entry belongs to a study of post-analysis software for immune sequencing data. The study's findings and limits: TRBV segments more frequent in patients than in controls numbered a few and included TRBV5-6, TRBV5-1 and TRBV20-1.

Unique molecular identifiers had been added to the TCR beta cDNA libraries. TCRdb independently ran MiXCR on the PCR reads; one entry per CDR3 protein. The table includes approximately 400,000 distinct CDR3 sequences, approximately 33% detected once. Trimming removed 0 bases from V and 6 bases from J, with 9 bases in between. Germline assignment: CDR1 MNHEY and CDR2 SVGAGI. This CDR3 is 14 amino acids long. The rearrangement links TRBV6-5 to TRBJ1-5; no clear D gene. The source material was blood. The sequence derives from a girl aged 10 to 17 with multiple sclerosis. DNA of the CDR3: TGTGCCAGCAGTTACTCGATAGAGGTTCAGCCCCAGCATTTT. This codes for CASSYSIEVQPQHF.